The 5 T cell receptor beta chains below were found in one sample sequenced in a study of cytomegalovirus exposure and HLA in healthy donors. The repertoire was sequenced with immunoSEQ multiplex PCR; TCRdb's copy has only in-frame clones and lacks some. The data contain about 180,000 clones, about 85% of them seen just once; the ten biggest clones take up roughly 15%. Source material: PBMCs. Source of these receptors: a man between 18 and 29 years old in good health and CMV-seropositive.

This sequence joins TRBV6-1 and TRBJ2-3; 8 bases are a match to TRBD2. This CDR3 is 17 amino acids long. The J segment lost 5 bases and the V segment lost 2 bases, leaving 12 bases of the junction unmatched. Germline CDR1 is MNHNS and CDR2 is SASEGT. CDR3 DNA sequence: TGTGCCAGCAGTGAAACCCCCCTAGCGGGTGGGATAGATACGCAGTATTTT. It translates to CASSETPLAGGIDTQYF.

The chain couples TRBV27 to TRBJ1-1; no firm D call. Germline V lookup: CDR1 MNHEY, CDR2 SMNVEV (reference sequence). This CDR3 region has 13 residues. Trimming took off 5 bases at V and 8 bases at J, with 15 bases between the two ends. The CDR3 loop is CASSILPGDEAFF. The CDR3 DNA reads as TGTGCCAGCAGTATCCTCCCGGGAGACGAAGCTTTCTTT.

The chain carries TRBV6-5 and TRBJ2-2, with TRBD1 identical over 10 bases. CDR1 and CDR2 from the germline V gene are MNHEY and SVGAGI. The CDR3 is 15 amino acids. The V gene end was trimmed by 6 bases and the J gene end by 3 bases; junction bases not matched to a gene: 4. Written as DNA, the CDR3 is TGTGCCAGCAGCGACGACAGGGGGCACACCGGGGAGCTGTTTTTT. This codes for CASSDDRGHTGELFF.

This chain connects TRBV18 to TRBJ2-3; TRBD1 agrees at 10 bases. The ends lost 6 bases at V and 3 bases at J; junction bases unmatched: 9. Germline values: CDR1 KGHSH, CDR2 LQKENI. The CDR3 length is 16 residues. In DNA form, the CDR3 reads TGTGCCAGCTCTCTTGGACAGGGGGTAGAAACAGATACGCAGTATTTT. This codes for CASSLGQGVETDTQYF. Looking up the rest from reference TRBV18 and TRBJ2-3 gives the full variable domain: NAGVMQNPRHLVRRRGQEARLRCSPMKGHSHVYWYRQLPEEGLKFMVYLQKENIIDESGMPKERFSAEFPKEGPSILRIQQVVRGDSAAYFCASSLGQGVETDTQYFGPGTRLTVL.

The rearrangement joins TRBV7-2 to TRBJ2-3; possibly TRBD2 for D (6 bases). Deletions cut 1 base from V and 5 bases from J, with 16 bases between. This CDR3 is built from 16 residues. Looked up from germline, CDR1 is SGHTA and CDR2 is FQGNSA. The CDR3 DNA is TGTGCCAGCAGCTTAGTGCGGTCCCCGGGGGAAGATACGCAGTATTTT. Its protein is CASSLVRSPGEDTQYF.